This is a list of T cell receptor beta chains from one sample in a study of blood T cells in healthy people across ages. TCRdb redid the calling of the 5' RACE reads with MiXCR, one entry per CDR3 protein. The sample lists some 1 million distinct CDR3 sequences; 45% were seen once. The sample taken for sequencing was blood. Source of these receptors: a woman between 55 and 75 years old in good health. Each CDR3 is given with its conserved first and last residue. D genes are given only for firm matches. Clone size is not always given. Where it is, it says once, few, many or a class for expanded clones.

V: TRBV5-5; J: TRBJ2-7; size: .; D: TRBD2; DNA: TGTGCCAGCAGCTTCAGGGGCAGGGGACTAGCTCGAGTCTTCTACGAGCAGTACTTC; CDR3: CASSFRGRGLARVFYEQYF
V: TRBV30; J: TRBJ2-7; size: few; D: .; DNA: TGTGCCTGGAGTCCAACTAGCTCCTACGAGCAGTACTTC; CDR3: CAWSPTSSYEQYF
V: TRBV6-6; J: TRBJ2-7; size: few; D: TRBD2; DNA: TGTGCCAGCGGGGAGGGGCTGTACGAGCAGTACTTC; CDR3: CASGEGLYEQYF
V: TRBV12-3/TRBV12-4; J: TRBJ1-1; size: few; D: TRBD1; DNA: TGTGCCAGCAGTCCGAGGACAGGGTTGGGCACTGAAGCTTTCTTT; CDR3: CASSPRTGLGTEAFF
V: TRBV15; J: TRBJ2-4; size: .; D: TRBD2; DNA: TGTGCCACCAGCGGAGACAACCAGCGGGAGGGCGTTGTGGACATTCAGTACTTC; CDR3: CATSGDNQREGVVDIQYF
V: TRBV6-6; J: TRBJ2-7; size: many; D: TRBD1; DNA: TGTGCCAGCAGCTTGAACAGGGGCTCCTACGAGCAGTACTTC; CDR3: CASSLNRGSYEQYF
V: TRBV11-2; J: TRBJ2-3; size: .; D: .; DNA: TGTGCCAGCAGCTTAGTGGGGGCTGTTGGCGGGAGACGGCAAGATACGCAGTATTTT; CDR3: CASSLVGAVGGRRQDTQYF
V: TRBV12-5; J: TRBJ2-1; size: .; D: .; DNA: TGTGCTAGTGGTTTGCCCTTGCCCGCTGAGCAGTTCTTC; CDR3: CASGLPLPAEQFF
V: TRBV19; J: TRBJ2-7; size: .; D: TRBD2; DNA: TGTGCCAGTAGATACCGGGACCCGGGGGGCGAGCAGTACTTC; CDR3: CASRYRDPGGEQYF
V: TRBV29-1; J: TRBJ2-5; size: .; D: .; DNA: TGCAGCGTTGATATTGGGGGGCCTGGGGAGACCCAGTACTTC; CDR3: CSVDIGGPGETQYF
V: TRBV14; J: TRBJ1-1; size: .; D: .; DNA: TGTGCCAGCAGCCAAGTCTGGACTCAGAACACTGAAGCTTTCTTT; CDR3: CASSQVWTQNTEAFF
V: TRBV5-1; J: TRBJ1-2; size: .; D: TRBD1; DNA: TGCGCCAGCAGCCGGACAGGGGATAACTATGGCTACACCTTC; CDR3: CASSRTGDNYGYTF
V: TRBV6-5; J: TRBJ1-2; size: few; D: TRBD1; DNA: TGTGCCAGCAAGGTCGGACAGGGCTATGGCTACACCTTC; CDR3: CASKVGQGYGYTF
V: TRBV13; J: TRBJ2-3; size: .; D: TRBD2; DNA: TGTGCCAGCAGCCCACTAGCGGGACCAGCTAGCACAGATACGCAGTATTTT; CDR3: CASSPLAGPASTDTQYF
V: TRBV6-1; J: TRBJ2-1; size: once; D: TRBD2; DNA: TGTGCCAGCAGTGAGCTCGGGGGGAAGAATAATGAGCAGTTCTTC; CDR3: CASSELGGKNNEQFF
V: TRBV27; J: TRBJ2-3; size: few; D: TRBD2; DNA: TGTGCCACGCAGCGGGGGGGGGAAGTAGATACGCAGTATTTT; CDR3: CATQRGGEVDTQYF
V: TRBV20-1; J: TRBJ1-2; size: few; D: TRBD1; DNA: TGCAGTGCTGCGGACAGGGGCGATGGCTACACCTTC; CDR3: CSAADRGDGYTF
V: TRBV25-1; J: TRBJ2-2; size: .; D: .; DNA: TGTGCCAGCAGTGAAAGAGGGGCGAGCGGGGAGCTGTTTTTT; CDR3: CASSERGASGELFF
V: TRBV18; J: TRBJ1-4; size: .; D: .; DNA: TGTGCCAGCTCACCGGCGGGACCTGAAAAACTGTTTTTT; CDR3: CASSPAGPEKLFF
V: TRBV29-1; J: TRBJ2-3; size: many; D: .; DNA: TGCAGCGTTGAACCGGCAGATACGCAGTATTTT; CDR3: CSVEPADTQYF
V: TRBV29-1; J: TRBJ1-3; size: .; D: TRBD1; DNA: TGCAGCGTTGGACAGGGACTTGGAAACACCATATATTTT; CDR3: CSVGQGLGNTIYF
V: TRBV28; J: TRBJ2-7; size: .; D: TRBD2; DNA: TGTGCCAGCAGAGGGGGGCAGACTAGCGCCTACGAGCAGTACTTC; CDR3: CASRGGQTSAYEQYF
V: TRBV5-4; J: TRBJ2-7; size: few; D: .; DNA: TGTGCCAGCAGCTACGGGAAATACGAGCAGTACTTC; CDR3: CASSYGKYEQYF
V: TRBV5-6; J: TRBJ2-7; size: .; D: TRBD2; DNA: TGTGCCAGCAGCTTCGGACTAGCGGTAGCCTACGAGCAGTACTTC; CDR3: CASSFGLAVAYEQYF
V: TRBV6-2/TRBV6-3; J: TRBJ1-6; size: .; D: TRBD1; DNA: TGTGCCAGCATCCGGGACAGGGCCTATAATTCACCCCTCCACTTT; CDR3: CASIRDRAYNSPLHF
V: TRBV27; J: TRBJ1-2; size: .; D: .; DNA: TGTGCCAGCAGTTTAAAGGCTGGATCCCTCTATGGCTACACCTTC; CDR3: CASSLKAGSLYGYTF
V: TRBV15; J: TRBJ2-1; size: few; D: TRBD2; DNA: TGTGCCACCAGCGGACTAGCGGGCTCCTACAATGAGCAGTTCTTC; CDR3: CATSGLAGSYNEQFF
V: TRBV5-4; J: TRBJ2-3; size: .; D: .; DNA: TGTGCCAGCAGCTTGGGTGGGAGACGGGTCACAGATACGCAGTATTTT; CDR3: CASSLGGRRVTDTQYF
V: TRBV6-2/TRBV6-3; J: TRBJ2-5; size: .; D: TRBD2; DNA: TGTGCCAGCAGCTCCCCCCTAGCGGGAGTGAGGGAGACCCAGTACTTC; CDR3: CASSSPLAGVRETQYF
V: TRBV3-1; J: TRBJ2-1; size: few; D: TRBD2; DNA: TGTGCCAGCAGCCCAAATTTCGGGAGGGCGAATGAGCAGTTCTTC; CDR3: CASSPNFGRANEQFF
V: TRBV20-1; J: TRBJ2-5; size: few; D: TRBD1; DNA: TGCAGTGCTAGGGGTCATACAGGGGCTCCGGTGGAGACCCAGTACTTC; CDR3: CSARGHTGAPVETQYF
V: TRBV20-1; J: TRBJ2-5; size: once; D: .; DNA: TGCAGTGCTAGAGGATCCTCACAAGAGACCCAGTACTTC; CDR3: CSARGSSQETQYF
V: TRBV14; J: TRBJ2-5; size: once; D: .; DNA: TGTGCCAGCAGCCCCCACCGGGACCAAGAGACCCAGTACTTC; CDR3: CASSPHRDQETQYF
V: TRBV5-6; J: TRBJ2-1; size: .; D: .; DNA: TGTGCCAGCAGCTCCGGGACGTGGGGCGATGAGCAGTTCTTC; CDR3: CASSSGTWGDEQFF
V: TRBV5-1; J: TRBJ2-3; size: .; D: TRBD2; DNA: TGCGCCAGCAGCTCGGGACTAGCGTTAGATACGCAGTATTTT; CDR3: CASSSGLALDTQYF
V: TRBV10-3; J: TRBJ2-7; size: .; D: .; DNA: TGTGCCATCAGTGAGGGTACCGGGCAAGAGACCCGGTACTTC; CDR3: CAISEGTGQETRYF
V: TRBV24-1; J: TRBJ2-5; size: few; D: .; DNA: TGTGCCACCAGTGAACCCGGCTCCGGGTCAGAGACCCAGTACTTC; CDR3: CATSEPGSGSETQYF
V: TRBV9; J: TRBJ2-7; size: .; D: TRBD1; DNA: TGTGCCAGCAGTGTGAAACCGGGACAGGGGTTTTCCGAGCAGTACTTC; CDR3: CASSVKPGQGFSEQYF
V: TRBV29-1; J: TRBJ2-3; size: .; D: .; DNA: TGCAGCTTTCGACAGACCCGCGATACGCAGTATTTT; CDR3: CSFRQTRDTQYF